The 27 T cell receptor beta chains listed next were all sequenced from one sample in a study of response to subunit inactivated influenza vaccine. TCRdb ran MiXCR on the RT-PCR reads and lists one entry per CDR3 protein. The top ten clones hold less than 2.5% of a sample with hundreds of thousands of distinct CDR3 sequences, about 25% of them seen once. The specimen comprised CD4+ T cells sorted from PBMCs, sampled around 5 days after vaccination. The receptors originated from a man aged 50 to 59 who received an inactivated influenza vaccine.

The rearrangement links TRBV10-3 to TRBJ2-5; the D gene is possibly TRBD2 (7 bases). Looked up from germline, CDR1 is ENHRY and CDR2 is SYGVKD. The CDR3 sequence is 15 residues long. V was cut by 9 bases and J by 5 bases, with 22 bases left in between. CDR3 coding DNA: TGTGCCATTCGCGAAAGGGGGGGCCACAGGGAGACCCAGTACTTC. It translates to CAIRERGGHRETQYF.

This CDR3 is CASGRRGQETQYF. As DNA, the CDR3 is TGCGCCAGCGGTCGGCGGGGGCAAGAGACCCAGTACTTC. The gene calls are TRBV10-2 and TRBJ2-5; 7 nucleotides agree with TRBD2. Trimming at V came to 8 bases and at J to 2 bases, leaving 5 bases not matched to a gene. CDR1 is WSHSY and CDR2 is SAAADI in the germline V gene. The CDR3 sequence is 13 residues long.

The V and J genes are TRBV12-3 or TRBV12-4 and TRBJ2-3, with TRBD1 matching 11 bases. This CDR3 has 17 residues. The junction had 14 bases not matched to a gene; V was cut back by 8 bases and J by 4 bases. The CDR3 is CASRPHPGQGAADTQYF. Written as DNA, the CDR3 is TGTGCCAGCCGACCACACCCTGGACAGGGGGCAGCAGATACGCAGTATTTT.

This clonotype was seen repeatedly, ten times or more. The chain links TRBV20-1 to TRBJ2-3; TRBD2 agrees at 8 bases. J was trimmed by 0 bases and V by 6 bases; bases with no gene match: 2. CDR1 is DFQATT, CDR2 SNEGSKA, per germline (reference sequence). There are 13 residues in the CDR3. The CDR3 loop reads CSAIAGSTDTQYF. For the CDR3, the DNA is TGCAGTGCCATAGCGGGGAGCACAGATACGCAGTATTTT.

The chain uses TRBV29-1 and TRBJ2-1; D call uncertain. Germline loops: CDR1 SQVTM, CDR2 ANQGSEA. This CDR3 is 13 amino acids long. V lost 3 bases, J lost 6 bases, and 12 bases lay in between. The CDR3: CSVDSTGGNEQFF. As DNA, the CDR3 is TGCAGCGTTGACAGCACGGGCGGCAATGAGCAGTTCTTC.

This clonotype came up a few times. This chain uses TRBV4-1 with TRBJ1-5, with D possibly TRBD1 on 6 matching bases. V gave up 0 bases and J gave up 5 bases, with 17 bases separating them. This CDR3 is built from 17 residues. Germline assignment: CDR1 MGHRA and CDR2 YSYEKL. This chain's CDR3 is CASSQDFLRGVYQPQHF. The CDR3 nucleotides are TGCGCCAGCAGCCAAGATTTTCTCAGGGGTGTCTATCAGCCCCAGCATTTT.

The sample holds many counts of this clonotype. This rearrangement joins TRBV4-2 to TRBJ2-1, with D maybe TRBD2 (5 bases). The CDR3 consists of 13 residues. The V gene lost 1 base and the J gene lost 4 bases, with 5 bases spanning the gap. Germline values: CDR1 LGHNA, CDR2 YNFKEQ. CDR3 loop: CASSQGGYNEQFF. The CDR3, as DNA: TGTGCCAGCAGCCAAGGCGGGTACAATGAGCAGTTCTTC.

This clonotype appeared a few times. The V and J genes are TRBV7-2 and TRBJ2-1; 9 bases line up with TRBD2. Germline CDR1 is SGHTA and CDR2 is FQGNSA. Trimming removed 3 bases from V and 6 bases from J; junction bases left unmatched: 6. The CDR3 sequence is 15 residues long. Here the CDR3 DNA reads TGTGCCAGCAGCTTCGATAGCGGGAGAGGCAATGAGCAGTTCTTC. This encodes CASSFDSGRGNEQFF. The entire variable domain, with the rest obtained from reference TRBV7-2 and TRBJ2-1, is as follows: GAGVSQSPSNKVTEKGKDVELRCDPISGHTALYWYRQSLGQGLEFLIYFQGNSAPDKSGLPSDRFSAERTGGSVSTLTIQRTQQEDSAVYLCASSFDSGRGNEQFFGPGTRLTVL.

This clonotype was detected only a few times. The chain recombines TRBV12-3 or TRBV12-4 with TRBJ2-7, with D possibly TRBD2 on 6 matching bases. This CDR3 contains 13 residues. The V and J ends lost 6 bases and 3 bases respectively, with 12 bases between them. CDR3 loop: CASRVSAGYEQYF. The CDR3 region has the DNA TGTGCCAGCAGAGTCTCAGCGGGCTACGAGCAGTACTTC.

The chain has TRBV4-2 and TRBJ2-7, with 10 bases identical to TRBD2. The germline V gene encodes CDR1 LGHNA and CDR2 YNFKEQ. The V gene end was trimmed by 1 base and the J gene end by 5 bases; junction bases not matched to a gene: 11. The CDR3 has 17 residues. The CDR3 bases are TGTGCCAGCAGCCAAGGAAGAGGGGCTAGCGGGAGTCACGAGCAGTACTTC. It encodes CASSQGRGASGSHEQYF.

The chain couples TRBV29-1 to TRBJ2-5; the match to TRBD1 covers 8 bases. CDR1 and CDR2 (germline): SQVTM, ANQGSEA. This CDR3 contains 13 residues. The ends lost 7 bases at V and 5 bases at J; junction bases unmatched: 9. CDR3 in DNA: TGCAGCGCTGACCTCAGGGGGCCGGAGACCCAGTACTTC. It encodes CSADLRGPETQYF.

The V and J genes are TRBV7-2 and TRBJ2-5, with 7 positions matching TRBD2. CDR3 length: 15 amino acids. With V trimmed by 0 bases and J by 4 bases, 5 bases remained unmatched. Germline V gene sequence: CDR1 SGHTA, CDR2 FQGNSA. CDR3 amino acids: CASSLAALAGETQYF. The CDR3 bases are TGTGCCAGCAGCTTAGCGGCATTAGCGGGAGAGACCCAGTACTTC.

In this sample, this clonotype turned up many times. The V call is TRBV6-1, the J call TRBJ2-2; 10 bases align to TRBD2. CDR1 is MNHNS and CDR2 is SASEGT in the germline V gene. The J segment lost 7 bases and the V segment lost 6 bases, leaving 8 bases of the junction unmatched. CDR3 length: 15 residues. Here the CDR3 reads CASRTLAGVIGELFF. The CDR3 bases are TGTGCCAGCAGGACCCTAGCGGGGGTCATCGGGGAGCTGTTTTTT.

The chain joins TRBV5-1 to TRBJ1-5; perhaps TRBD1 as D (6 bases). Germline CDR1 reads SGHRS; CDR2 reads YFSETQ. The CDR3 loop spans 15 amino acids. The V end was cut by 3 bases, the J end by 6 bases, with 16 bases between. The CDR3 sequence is CASSSTGLMGQPQHF. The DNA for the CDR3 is TGCGCCAGCAGCTCAACAGGGCTGATGGGTCAGCCCCAGCATTTT.

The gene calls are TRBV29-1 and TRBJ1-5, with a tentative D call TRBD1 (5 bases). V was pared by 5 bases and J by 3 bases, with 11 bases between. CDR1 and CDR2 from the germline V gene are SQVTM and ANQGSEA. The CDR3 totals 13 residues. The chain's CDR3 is CSVSMGLNQPQHF. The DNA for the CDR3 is TGCAGCGTTTCAATGGGGCTCAATCAGCCCCAGCATTTT.

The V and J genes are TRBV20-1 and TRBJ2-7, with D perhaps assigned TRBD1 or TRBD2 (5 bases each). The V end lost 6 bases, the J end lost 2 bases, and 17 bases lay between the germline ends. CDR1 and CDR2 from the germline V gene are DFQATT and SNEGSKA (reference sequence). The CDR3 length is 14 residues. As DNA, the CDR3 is TGCAGTGCCACCCGGGACCTCCTAACCTACGAGCAGTACTTC. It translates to CSATRDLLTYEQYF.

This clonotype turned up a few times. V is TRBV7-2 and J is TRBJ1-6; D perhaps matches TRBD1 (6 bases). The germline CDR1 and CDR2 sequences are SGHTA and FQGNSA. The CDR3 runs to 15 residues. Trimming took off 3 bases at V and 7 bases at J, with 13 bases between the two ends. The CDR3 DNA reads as TGTGCCAGCAGCTTGCGGGGGGCGAGGAATTCACCCCTCCACTTT. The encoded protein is CASSLRGARNSPLHF.

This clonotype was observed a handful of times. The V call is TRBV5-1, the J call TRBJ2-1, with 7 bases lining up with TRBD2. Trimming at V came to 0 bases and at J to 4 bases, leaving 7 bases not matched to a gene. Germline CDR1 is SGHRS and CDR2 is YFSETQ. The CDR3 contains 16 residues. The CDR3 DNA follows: TGCGCCAGCAGCTTGGTCGGGGGGTATAGTTACAATGAGCAGTTCTTC. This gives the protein CASSLVGGYSYNEQFF.

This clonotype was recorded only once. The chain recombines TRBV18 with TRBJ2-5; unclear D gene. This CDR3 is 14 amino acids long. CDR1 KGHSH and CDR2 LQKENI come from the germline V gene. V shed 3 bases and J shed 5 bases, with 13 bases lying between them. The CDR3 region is CASSPTRSEETQYF. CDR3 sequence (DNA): TGTGCCAGCTCACCGACCCGGTCCGAGGAGACCCAGTACTTC.

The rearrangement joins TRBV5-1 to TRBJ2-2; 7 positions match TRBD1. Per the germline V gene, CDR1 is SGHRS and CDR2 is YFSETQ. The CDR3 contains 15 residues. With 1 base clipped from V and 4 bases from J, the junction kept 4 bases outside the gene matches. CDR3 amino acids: CASSLSAGGTGELFF. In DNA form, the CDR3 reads TGCGCCAGCAGCTTGAGTGCAGGGGGCACCGGGGAGCTGTTTTTT.

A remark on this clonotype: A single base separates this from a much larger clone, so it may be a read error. In DNA form, the CDR3 reads TGTGCCAGCAGTCCCCGAGAGGACGAGCAGTTCTTC. Translation gives CASSPREDEQFF. The genes are TRBV12-3 or TRBV12-4 and TRBJ2-1; no firm D call. The CDR3 runs 12 residues. Trimming took 5 bases from V and 10 from J, leaving 12 bases between them.

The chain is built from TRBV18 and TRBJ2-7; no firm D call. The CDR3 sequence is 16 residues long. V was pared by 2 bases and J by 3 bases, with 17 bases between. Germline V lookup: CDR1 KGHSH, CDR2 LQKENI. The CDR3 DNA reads TGTGCCAGCTCACCAATTGCTAGACTTTCCGACTACGAGCAGTACTTC. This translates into CASSPIARLSDYEQYF.

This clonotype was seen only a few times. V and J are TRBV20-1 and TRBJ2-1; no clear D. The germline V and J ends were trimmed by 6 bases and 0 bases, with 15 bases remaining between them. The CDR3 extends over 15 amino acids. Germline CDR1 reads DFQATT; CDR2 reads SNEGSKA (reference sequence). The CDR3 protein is CSATTWRSSYNEQFF. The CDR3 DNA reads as TGCAGTGCGACGACCTGGCGGAGCTCCTACAATGAGCAGTTCTTC.

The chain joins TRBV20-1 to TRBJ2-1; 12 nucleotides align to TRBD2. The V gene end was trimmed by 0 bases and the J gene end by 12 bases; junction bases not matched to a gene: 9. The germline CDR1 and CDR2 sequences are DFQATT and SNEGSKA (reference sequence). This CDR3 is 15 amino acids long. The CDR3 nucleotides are TGCAGTGCTAGAGAGGGGCTAGCGGGAGGGCTTGGGCAGTTCTTC. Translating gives CSAREGLAGGLGQFF.

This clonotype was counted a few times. DNA of the CDR3: TGCAGTGCTAGAGATGCTAGCGGGAGGGCCGGGACGCAGTATTTT. Translated: CSARDASGRAGTQYF. This chain joins TRBV20-1 and TRBJ2-3, with TRBD2 matching over 12 bases. After removal of 0 bases from V and 9 bases from J, the junction contained 7 bases not matched to a gene. Germline V lookup: CDR1 DFQATT, CDR2 SNEGSKA (reference sequence). This CDR3 has 15 residues.

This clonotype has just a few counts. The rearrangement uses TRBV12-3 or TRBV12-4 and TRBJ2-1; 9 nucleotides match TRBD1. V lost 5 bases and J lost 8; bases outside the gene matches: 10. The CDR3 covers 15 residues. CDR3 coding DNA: TGTGCCAGCAGTGGGCCGGGACAGGGTCACTATGAGCAGTTCTTC. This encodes CASSGPGQGHYEQFF.

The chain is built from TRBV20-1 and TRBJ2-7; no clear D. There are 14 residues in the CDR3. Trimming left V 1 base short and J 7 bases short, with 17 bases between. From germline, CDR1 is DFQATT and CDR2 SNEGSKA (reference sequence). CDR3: CSARAGPSEGEQYF. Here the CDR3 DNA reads TGCAGTGCTAGAGCTGGACCCTCCGAAGGGGAGCAGTACTTC.